The 20 T cell receptor beta chains in this list originate from one sample, sequenced in a study of CD8 T cells in Susac syndrome. An input of roughly 0.45 to 1 ug of RNA was subjected to reverse transcription using random hexamers. TCRdb re-analysed the immunoSEQ multiplex PCR reads in MiXCR, keeping a single row per CDR3 protein. The data contain roughly 200,000 distinct CDR3 sequences, 85% to 95% of them seen just once; the ten biggest clones take up 0.16%. Sequencing used CD8+ T cells from PBMCs. The receptors were sampled from a human donor with multiple sclerosis.

The chain employs TRBV12-3 or TRBV12-4 and TRBJ2-1; the D is unclear. V shed 0 bases and J shed 0 bases, with 12 bases lying between them. The CDR3 length is 17 residues. The CDR3 sequence: CASSLARTFNSYNEQFF. The DNA of the CDR3 is TGTGCCAGCAGTTTAGCGAGAACTTTTAACTCCTACAATGAGCAGTTCTTC.

The genes are TRBV9 and TRBJ1-2; 9 nucleotides line up with TRBD1. The CDR3 runs 15 residues. Germline V gene data show CDR1 as SGDLS and CDR2 as YYNGEE. With 3 bases clipped from V and 5 bases from J, the junction kept 8 bases outside the gene matches. The CDR3 spells CASSDADRGYYGYTF. The CDR3 DNA sequence: TGTGCCAGCAGCGACGCCGACAGGGGGTATTATGGCTACACCTTC.

This clonotype was seen only once. The J gene is TRBJ2-5, the V gene TRBV6-2 or TRBV6-3, with D maybe TRBD2 (6 bases). The CDR3 has 15 amino acids. Germline CDR1 reads MNHEY; CDR2 reads SVGEGT. V was trimmed by 8 bases and J by 0 bases, leaving 16 bases between them. The CDR3 here is CASRVERVNQETQYF. The CDR3 DNA sequence: TGTGCCAGCCGGGTTGAGCGGGTGAACCAAGAGACCCAGTACTTC.

This clonotype was picked up one time. The chain couples TRBV7-9 to TRBJ2-6; D remains unclear. Germline V gene data show CDR1 as SEHNR and CDR2 as FQNEAQ (reference sequence). The CDR3 runs to 13 residues. V gave up 5 bases and J gave up 4 bases, with 6 bases separating them. The CDR3 spells CASSGRGANVLTF. CDR3 coding DNA: TGTGCCAGCAGCGGCAGAGGGGCCAACGTCCTGACTTTC.

The chain uses TRBV9 and TRBJ2-1; no clear D. CDR1 and CDR2 from the germline V gene are SGDLS and YYNGEE. Trimming pared 3 bases from V and 4 bases from J, leaving 14 bases between. The CDR3 length is 15 residues. In nucleotides, the CDR3 is TGTGCCAGCAGCGCCTCTGGACCCGAGTACAATGAGCAGTTCTTC. It specifies CASSASGPEYNEQFF.

The CDR3 loop is CASSLIGSSYEQYF. CDR3 nucleotide sequence: TGTGCCAGCAGCTTGATCGGGAGCTCCTACGAGCAGTACTTC. The V call is TRBV7-8, the J call TRBJ2-7; tentative D call: TRBD2 (6 bases). CDR3 length equals 14 residues. Germline V gives CDR1 SGHVS, CDR2 FQNEAQ. Trimming took off 3 bases at V and 0 bases at J, with 9 bases between the two ends.

This clonotype was detected only once. The chain employs TRBV6-6 and TRBJ2-7; possibly TRBD1 or TRBD2 for D (6 bases each). From germline, CDR1 is MNHNY and CDR2 SVGAGI (reference sequence). V lost 0 bases, J lost 7 bases, and 13 bases lay in between. The CDR3 consists of 14 residues. CDR3 nucleotide sequence: TGTGCCAGCAGTTACTCAGAAGGGGGGAGGGAGCAGTACTTC. Translating gives CASSYSEGGREQYF.

The chain combines TRBV5-6 with TRBJ2-2; no definite D call. Germline V gene lookup returns CDR1 SGHDT and CDR2 YYEEEE. V was trimmed by 6 bases and J by 7 bases, leaving 13 bases between them. The CDR3 runs 13 residues. In DNA form, the CDR3 reads TGTGCCAGCACCGACTCCTTGGACGGGGAGCTGTTTTTT. This encodes CASTDSLDGELFF.

The gene calls are TRBV29-1 and TRBJ2-7, with D possibly matching TRBD2 (6 bases). Looked up from germline, CDR1 is SQVTM and CDR2 is ANQGSEA. V shed 6 bases and J shed 0 bases, with 15 bases lying between them. The CDR3 has 14 residues. CDR3 loop: CSVRDFQSSYEQYF. CDR3 DNA: TGCAGCGTGAGGGACTTCCAGAGCTCCTACGAGCAGTACTTC.

The chain has TRBV29-1 and TRBJ1-2; D not certain. V dropped 4 bases and J dropped 7 bases, with 13 bases sitting between them. The CDR3 runs to 12 residues. Germline CDR1 and CDR2: SQVTM and ANQGSEA. CDR3 sequence: CSVGFPAVGYTF. CDR3 DNA sequence: TGCAGCGTTGGGTTCCCTGCGGTTGGCTACACCTTC.

The chain is built from TRBV28 and TRBJ2-5; 9 bases are shared with TRBD2. CDR3 length: 14 residues. Germline assignment: CDR1 MDHEN and CDR2 SYDVKM. The V gene end was trimmed by 10 bases and the J gene end by 3 bases; junction bases not matched to a gene: 9. The CDR3 DNA sequence: TGTGCCACCCGAGGGCTAGCGGGGAAAGAGACCCAGTACTTC. As protein: CATRGLAGKETQYF.

This chain connects TRBV27 to TRBJ2-7; D remains ambiguous. Trimming left V 0 bases short and J 5 bases short, with 8 bases between. The CDR3 is 13 amino acids. The germline V gene encodes CDR1 MNHEY and CDR2 SMNVEV (reference sequence). DNA for the CDR3: TGTGCCAGCAGTTTATCCCATCGTAACGAGCAGTACTTC. Amino acids: CASSLSHRNEQYF.

The genes are TRBV19 and TRBJ1-1; no firm D call. The CDR3 contains 12 residues. The V gene lost 5 bases and the J gene lost 2 bases, with 6 bases spanning the gap. CDR1 is LNHDA and CDR2 is SQIVND in the germline V gene (reference sequence). CDR3 loop: CASSQFNTEAFF. CDR3 bases: TGTGCCAGTAGTCAGTTTAACACTGAAGCTTTCTTT. Looking up the rest from reference TRBV19 and TRBJ1-1 gives the full variable domain: DGGITQSPKYLFRKEGQNVTLSCEQNLNHDAMYWYRQDPGQGLRLIYYSQIVNDFQKGDIAEGYSVSREKKESFPLTVTSAQKNPTAFYLCASSQFNTEAFFGQGTRLTVV.

This chain joins TRBV5-1 and TRBJ2-1, with D possibly being TRBD2 (5 bases). From germline, CDR1 is SGHRS and CDR2 YFSETQ. This CDR3 region has 14 residues. The V end was cut by 1 base, the J end by 4 bases, with 9 bases between. The CDR3 DNA is TGCGCCAGCAGCTTGTGGCGAGGGTACAATGAGCAGTTCTTC. As protein: CASSLWRGYNEQFF.

The chain recombines TRBV4-1 with TRBJ1-2, with D uncertain. The CDR3 length is 13 residues. CDR1 and CDR2 (germline): MGHRA, YSYEKL. V lost 1 base and J 6 bases, leaving 9 bases between the germline ends. This chain's CDR3 is CASSQVGEDGYTF. CDR3 DNA sequence: TGCGCCAGCAGCCAAGTCGGAGAGGATGGCTACACCTTC.

This clonotype appeared once. The chain uses TRBV9 and TRBJ1-2, with D hard to call. Trimming pared 0 bases from V and 4 bases from J, leaving 13 bases between. This CDR3 spans 15 amino acids. Germline CDR1 SGDLS, CDR2 YYNGEE. CDR3 bases: TGTGCCAGCAGCGTAGGCCCGGGGAGTATCTATGGCTACACCTTC. Protein sequence: CASSVGPGSIYGYTF. Supplemented by reference TRBV9 and TRBJ1-2, the full variable domain reads DSGVTQTPKHLITATGQRVTLRCSPRSGDLSVYWYQQSLDQGLQFLIQYYNGEERAKGNILERFSAQQFPDLHSELNLSSLELGDSALYFCASSVGPGSIYGYTFGSGTRLTVV.

This chain connects TRBV15 to TRBJ1-2, with D hard to call. This CDR3 comprises 14 residues. V gave up 4 bases and J gave up 3 bases, with 12 bases separating them. Germline V gene sequence: CDR1 LNHNV, CDR2 YYDKDF (reference sequence). The DNA of the CDR3 is TGTGCCACCAGCATGTGGGGAGAGTACTATGGCTACACCTTC. Protein product: CATSMWGEYYGYTF.

CDR3 in amino acids: CASSSTGREFNEQFF. For the CDR3, the DNA is TGTGCCAGCAGCTCAACCGGGAGGGAATTCAATGAGCAGTTCTTC. The chain combines TRBV7-9 with TRBJ2-1; TRBD2 agrees at 8 bases. V shed 4 bases and J 6 bases; nucleotides not matched to a gene: 8. Germline lookup yields CDR1 SEHNR and CDR2 FQNEAQ (reference sequence). The CDR3 contains 15 residues.

This chain uses TRBV29-1 with TRBJ1-2; D may be TRBD1 (6 bases). The length of the CDR3 is 11 residues. Germline loops: CDR1 SQVTM, CDR2 ANQGSEA. V dropped 7 bases and J dropped 8 bases, with 14 bases sitting between them. DNA for the CDR3: TGCAGCGCCGCAACAGGGTACGGCTACACCTTC. This sequence encodes CSAATGYGYTF.

The chain carries TRBV15 and TRBJ2-1; D is undetermined. The CDR3 is 14 amino acids. The germline V and J ends were trimmed by 3 bases and 6 bases, with 12 bases remaining between them. The germline V gene has CDR1 LNHNV and CDR2 YYDKDF (reference sequence). CDR3 protein: CATSSLPGGNEQFF. The CDR3 DNA follows: TGTGCCACCAGCAGCCTTCCAGGCGGCAATGAGCAGTTCTTC. Looking up the rest from reference TRBV15 and TRBJ2-1 gives the full variable domain: DAMVIQNPRYQVTQFGKPVTLSCSQTLNHNVMYWYQQKSSQAPKLLFHYYDKDFNNEADTPDNFQSRRPNTSFCFLDIRSPGLGDTAMYLCATSSLPGGNEQFFGPGTRLTVL.